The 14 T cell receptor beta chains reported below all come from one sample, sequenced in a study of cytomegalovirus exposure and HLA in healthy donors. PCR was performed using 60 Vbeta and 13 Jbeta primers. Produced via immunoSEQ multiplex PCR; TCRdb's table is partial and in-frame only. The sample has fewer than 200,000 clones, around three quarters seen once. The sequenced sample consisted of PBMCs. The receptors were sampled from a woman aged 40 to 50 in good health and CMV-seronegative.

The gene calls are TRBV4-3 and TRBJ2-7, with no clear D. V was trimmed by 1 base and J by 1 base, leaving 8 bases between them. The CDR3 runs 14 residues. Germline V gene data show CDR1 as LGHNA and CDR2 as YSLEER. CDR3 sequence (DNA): TGCGCCAGCAGCCAAGGGGCCGGTTCCTACGAGCAGTACTTC. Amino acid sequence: CASSQGAGSYEQYF.

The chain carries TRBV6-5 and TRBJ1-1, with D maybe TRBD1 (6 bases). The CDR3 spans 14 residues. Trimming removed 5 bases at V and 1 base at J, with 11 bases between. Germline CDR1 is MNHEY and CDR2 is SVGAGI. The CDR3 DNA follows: TGTGCCAGCAGTATCCGGGACACGAACACTGAAGCTTTCTTT. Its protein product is CASSIRDTNTEAFF.

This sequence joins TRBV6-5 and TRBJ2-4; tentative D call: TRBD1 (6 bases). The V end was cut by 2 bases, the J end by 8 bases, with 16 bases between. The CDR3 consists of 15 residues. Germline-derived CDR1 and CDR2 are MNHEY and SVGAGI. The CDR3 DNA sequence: TGTGCCAGCAGTTACACCCAGGGGAATGGATACATTCAGTACTTC. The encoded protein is CASSYTQGNGYIQYF.

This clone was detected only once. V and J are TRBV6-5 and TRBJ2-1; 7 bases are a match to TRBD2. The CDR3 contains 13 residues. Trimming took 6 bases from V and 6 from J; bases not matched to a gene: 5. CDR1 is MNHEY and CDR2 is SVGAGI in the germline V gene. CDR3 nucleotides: TGTGCCAGCAGAAACGGGGGGATCAATGAGCAGTTCTTC. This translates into CASRNGGINEQFF.

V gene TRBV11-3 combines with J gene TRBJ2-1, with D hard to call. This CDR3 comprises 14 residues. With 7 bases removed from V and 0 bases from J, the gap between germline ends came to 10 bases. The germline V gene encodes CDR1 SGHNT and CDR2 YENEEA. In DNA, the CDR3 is TGTGCCAGCACCCTGGGCTACTCCTACAATGAGCAGTTCTTC. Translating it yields CASTLGYSYNEQFF.

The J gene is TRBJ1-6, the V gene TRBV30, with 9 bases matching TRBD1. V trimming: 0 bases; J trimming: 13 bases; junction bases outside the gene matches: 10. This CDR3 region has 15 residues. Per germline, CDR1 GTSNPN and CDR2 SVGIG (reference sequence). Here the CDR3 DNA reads TGTGCCTGGAGTGTCCCGGGACAGGGAGTAATCCCCCTCCACTTT. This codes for CAWSVPGQGVIPLHF.

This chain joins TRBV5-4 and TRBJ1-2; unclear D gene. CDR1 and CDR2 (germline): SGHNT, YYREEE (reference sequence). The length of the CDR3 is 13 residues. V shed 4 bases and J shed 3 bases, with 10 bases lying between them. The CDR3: CASSPGGDYGYTF. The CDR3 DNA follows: TGTGCCAGCAGCCCAGGTGGTGACTATGGCTACACCTTC.

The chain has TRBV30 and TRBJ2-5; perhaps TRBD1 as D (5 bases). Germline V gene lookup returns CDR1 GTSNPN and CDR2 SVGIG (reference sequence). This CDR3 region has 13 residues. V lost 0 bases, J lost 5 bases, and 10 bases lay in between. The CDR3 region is CAWSVGRGETQYF. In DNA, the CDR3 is TGTGCCTGGAGTGTGGGAAGGGGTGAGACCCAGTACTTC. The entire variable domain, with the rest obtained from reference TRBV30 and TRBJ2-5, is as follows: SQTIHQWPATLVQPVGSPLSLECTVEGTSNPNLYWYRQAAGRGLQLLFYSVGIGQISSEVPQNLSASRPQDRQFILSSKKLLLSDSGFYLCAWSVGRGETQYFGPGTRLLVL.

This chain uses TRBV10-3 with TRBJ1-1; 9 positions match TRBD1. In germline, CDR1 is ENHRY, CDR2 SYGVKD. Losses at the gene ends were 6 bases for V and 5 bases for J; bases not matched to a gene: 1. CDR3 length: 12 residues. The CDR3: CAIRTGGTEAFF. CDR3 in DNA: TGTGCCATCAGGACAGGGGGGACTGAAGCTTTCTTT.

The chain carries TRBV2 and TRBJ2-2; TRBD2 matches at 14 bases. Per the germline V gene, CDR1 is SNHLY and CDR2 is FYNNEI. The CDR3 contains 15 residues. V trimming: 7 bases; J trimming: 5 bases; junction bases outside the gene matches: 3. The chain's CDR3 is CASTRLAGGTGELFF. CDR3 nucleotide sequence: TGTGCCAGCACCCGACTAGCGGGGGGGACCGGGGAGCTGTTTTTT. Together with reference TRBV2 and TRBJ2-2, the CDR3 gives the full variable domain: EPEVTQTPSHQVTQMGQEVILRCVPISNHLYFYWYRQILGQKVEFLVSFYNNEISEKSEIFDDQFSVERPDGSNFTLKIRSTKLEDSAMYFCASTRLAGGTGELFFGEGSRLTVL.

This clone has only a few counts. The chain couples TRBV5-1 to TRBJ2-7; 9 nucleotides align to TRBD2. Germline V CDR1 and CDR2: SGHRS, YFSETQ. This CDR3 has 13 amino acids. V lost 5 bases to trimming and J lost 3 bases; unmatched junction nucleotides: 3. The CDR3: CASRREGLYEQYF. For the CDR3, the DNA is TGCGCCAGCAGGCGGGAGGGCCTCTACGAGCAGTACTTC.

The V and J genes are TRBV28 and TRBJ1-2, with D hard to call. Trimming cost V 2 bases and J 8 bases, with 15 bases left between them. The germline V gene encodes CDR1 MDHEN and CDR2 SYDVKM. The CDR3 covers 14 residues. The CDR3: CASSLGRKEYGYTF. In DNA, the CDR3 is TGTGCCAGCAGTTTAGGTAGGAAGGAGTACGGCTACACCTTC.

The CDR3 nucleotides are TGCGCCAGCAGCTTGCCAGGGGGCATTTCACCCCTCCACTTT. Protein: CASSLPGGISPLHF. The chain links TRBV5-1 to TRBJ1-6; 8 bases are shared with TRBD1. V dropped 1 base and J dropped 9; count of bases not matched to a gene: 3. Germline V gene data show CDR1 as SGHRS and CDR2 as YFSETQ. The CDR3 is made up of 14 amino acids.

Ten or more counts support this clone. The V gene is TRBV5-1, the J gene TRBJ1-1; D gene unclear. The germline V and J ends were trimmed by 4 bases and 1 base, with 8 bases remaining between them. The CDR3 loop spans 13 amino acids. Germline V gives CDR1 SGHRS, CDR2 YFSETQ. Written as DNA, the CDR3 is TGCGCCAGCAGCGCGGCAGAGAACACTGAAGCTTTCTTT. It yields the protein CASSAAENTEAFF.